The TCR beta chain described here comes from a study of Ad26.COV2.S vaccination and SARS-CoV-2 variants. For the study at large: As a participant in COV1001, the donor was in the Ad26.COV2.S trial arm. Recipients of Ad26.COV2.S got it intramuscularly, once or twice 56 days apart.

Treatment indicated: about 20 received Ad26.COV2.S at low or high dose, single or two shots; 5 received placebo; per-sample allocation not given. Sample collection was performed on day 63 after the first vaccine or placebo injection. Donor was an adult aged 18-55 years in Boston. Study-wide findings and caveats: Total T cell responses were possibly underestimated by TCR breadth and depth analyses.

In regard to this clone: Its antigen is currently unknown.

The table came from immunoSEQ multiplex PCR; TCRdb's copy has only in-frame clones and leaves some out. This table has roughly 420,000 clones, about 88% appearing once. This CDR3 is built from 16 residues. The trim removed 7 bases at V and 2 bases at J, leaving 13 bases unmatched. The germline V gene encodes CDR1 SGHTA and CDR2 FQGNSA. V is TRBV7-2 and J is TRBJ1-2; 7 nucleotides agree with TRBD1. The clonotype was recovered from a person between 18 and 59 years old who received the Ad26.COV2.S COVID-19 vaccine or a placebo. The source material was peripheral blood, sampled in a trial of Ad26.COV2.S vaccine versus placebo. CDR3 in amino acids: CASTHATGQNNYGYTF. CDR3 bases: TGTGCCAGCACCCATGCGACGGGACAGAACAACTATGGCTACACCTTC.